A single sample is the source of the 18 T cell receptor beta chains below, sequenced in a study of CD8 T cell repertoires and HIV-1 epitope variants. The protocol was immunoSEQ multiplex PCR, while the TCRdb copy is restricted to in-frame clones and leaves out a portion. Among about 4,900 clones, around two thirds were seen once, and the ten largest hold roughly 45%. No antigen has been assigned to these receptors. The specimen sequenced was cultured CD8+ T cells derived from PBMCs. The source is a male donor with HIV.

The chain is built from TRBV7-9 and TRBJ2-1; D is unresolved. The V gene's germline CDR1 is SEHNR and CDR2 FQNEAQ (reference sequence). The CDR3 is made up of 11 amino acids. V was clipped by 5 bases and J by 5 bases, with 4 bases between them. The CDR3 loop reads CASSVNNEQFF. The CDR3 DNA sequence: TGTGCCAGCAGCGTCAACAATGAGCAGTTCTTC.

The chain is built from TRBV21-1 and TRBJ2-7; no check of the table's D call, TRBD2, against the DNA was made. TRBV21-1 is reported as a pseudogene. The length of the CDR3 is 17 residues. CDR3 region: CASSKAGLGGESYEQYF. The CDR3 DNA is TGTGCCAGCAGCAAAGCCGGGTTAGGGGGGGAGTCCTACGAGCAGTACTTC.

The chain uses TRBV11-3 and TRBJ2-1; TRBD1 matches at 8 bases. The V gene end was trimmed by 3 bases and the J gene end by 6 bases; junction bases not matched to a gene: 10. This CDR3 is 16 amino acids long. Germline V gene sequence: CDR1 SGHNT, CDR2 YENEEA. The CDR3 DNA sequence: TGTGCCAGCAGCTTCCAGGGAGGACAGGGAGTCAATGAGCAGTTCTTC. Translation: CASSFQGGQGVNEQFF.

This chain uses TRBV5-6 with TRBJ2-1; D is unresolved. CDR3 length equals 14 residues. Looked up from germline, CDR1 is SGHDT and CDR2 is YYEEEE. Trimming pared 2 bases from V and 8 bases from J, leaving 14 bases between. CDR3 sequence reads: CASSFNLDGYEQFF. For the CDR3, the DNA is TGTGCCAGCAGCTTTAACCTCGACGGCTATGAGCAGTTCTTC.

This clone was recorded only once. The V call is TRBV5-1, the J call TRBJ2-3; the match to TRBD2 covers 13 bases. The CDR3 contains 16 residues. Germline V gives CDR1 SGHRS, CDR2 YFSETQ. V gave up 3 bases and J gave up 4 bases; unmatched junction bases: 5. The CDR3 protein is CASSSGTSGISDTQYF. CDR3 DNA: TGCGCCAGCAGCTCCGGGACTAGCGGGATCTCAGATACGCAGTATTTT. Full variable domain (rest looked up from reference TRBV5-1 and TRBJ2-3): KAGVTQTPRYLIKTRGQQVTLSCSPISGHRSVSWYQQTPGQGLQFLFEYFSETQRNKGNFPGRFSGRQFSNSRSEMNVSTLELGDSALYLCASSSGTSGISDTQYFGPGTRLTVL.

J is TRBJ1-2 and V is TRBV30; 11 nucleotides line up with TRBD1. The ends lost 1 base at V and 3 bases at J; junction bases unmatched: 1. CDR3 length: 14 residues. CDR1 is GTSNPN, CDR2 SVGIG, per germline (reference sequence). The CDR3 here is CAWSGTGGDYGYTF. Written as DNA, the CDR3 is TGTGCCTGGAGTGGGACAGGGGGCGACTATGGCTACACCTTC.

The gene calls are TRBV16 and TRBJ2-7; D unresolved. The CDR3 covers 14 residues. The V end was cut by 0 bases, the J end by 4 bases, with 10 bases between. The germline V gene has CDR1 KGHSY and CDR2 FQNENV. CDR3 protein: CASSQSLGLYEQYF. The CDR3 DNA sequence: TGTGCCAGCAGCCAATCGTTGGGTCTTTACGAGCAGTACTTC.

J is TRBJ2-7 and V is TRBV6-1, with D possibly matching TRBD1 (6 bases). V dropped 4 bases and J dropped 2 bases, with 9 bases sitting between them. The length of the CDR3 is 13 residues. The V gene's germline CDR1 is MNHNS and CDR2 SASEGT. CDR3: CASSARGTYEQYF. In DNA, the CDR3 is TGTGCCAGCAGTGCAAGGGGGACCTACGAGCAGTACTTC.

This clone was counted a few times. The V and J genes are TRBV11-2 and TRBJ1-1; no definite D call. Per the germline V gene, CDR1 is SGHAT and CDR2 is FQNNGV. Trimming pared 0 bases from V and 0 bases from J, leaving 8 bases between. CDR3 length equals 15 residues. In nucleotides, the CDR3 is TGTGCCAGCAGCTTAGAGCTAGCCATGAACACTGAAGCTTTCTTT. Its translation is CASSLELAMNTEAFF.

This chain joins TRBV28 and TRBJ2-5, with D perhaps matching TRBD1 (6 bases). The CDR3 runs 13 residues. Germline loops: CDR1 MDHEN, CDR2 SYDVKM. V dropped 6 bases and J dropped 3 bases, with 11 bases sitting between them. CDR3 nucleotides: TGTGCCAGCAGCGAGACAGGCGAAGAGACCCAGTACTTC. Encoded protein: CASSETGEETQYF.

This clone was counted once. The V gene is TRBV28, the J gene TRBJ2-2; possible D gene TRBD2, 6 bases. The CDR3 runs to 14 residues. Between the trimmed V and J ends, which lost 3 bases and 2 bases, there was a span of 7 bases. CDR1 is MDHEN, CDR2 SYDVKM, per germline. CDR3 in amino acids: CASSFGGNTGELFF. The CDR3 bases are TGTGCCAGCAGTTTCGGGGGTAACACCGGGGAGCTGTTTTTT.

The V and J genes are TRBV6-6 and TRBJ2-3; 7 bases map to TRBD2. The CDR3 has 14 amino acids. Trimming removed 5 bases from V and 8 bases from J; junction bases left unmatched: 10. The germline V gene encodes CDR1 MNHNY and CDR2 SVGAGI (reference sequence). This CDR3 is CASSTRGELGTQYF. In nucleotides, the CDR3 is TGTGCCAGCAGTACCCGGGGGGAACTGGGTACGCAGTATTTT.

The rearrangement links TRBV5-1 to TRBJ2-7, with D possibly being TRBD2 (6 bases). V dropped 1 base and J dropped 3 bases, with 11 bases sitting between them. Germline CDR1 is SGHRS and CDR2 is YFSETQ. This CDR3 comprises 14 residues. The CDR3 DNA reads TGCGCCAGCAGCTTGTATGCCGGGGGCTACGAGCAGTACTTC. Its translation: CASSLYAGGYEQYF.

This clone was detected only a few times. This chain uses TRBV28 with TRBJ1-2, with TRBD1 matching 7 bases. The CDR3 is 17 amino acids. Unmatched junction bases numbered 18, after V lost 5 bases and J lost 6 bases. CDR1 MDHEN and CDR2 SYDVKM come from the germline V gene. The CDR3 loop reads CASSPRQGGRRVHGYTF. Written as DNA, the CDR3 is TGTGCCAGCAGTCCCCGACAGGGAGGGCGTAGGGTGCATGGCTACACCTTC.

Judged by abundance, this clone is large. This chain links TRBV27 with TRBJ2-7; D is possibly TRBD1 (6 bases). The CDR3 covers 16 residues. Trimming left V 0 bases short and J 0 bases short, with 12 bases between. Per the germline V gene, CDR1 is MNHEY and CDR2 is SMNVEV (reference sequence). The CDR3 here is CASSLSQGTLSYEQYF. The CDR3 nucleotides read TGTGCCAGCAGTTTATCACAGGGAACCCTCTCCTACGAGCAGTACTTC.

In its sample, this clone was seen once. The chain employs TRBV6-1 and TRBJ2-2; no firm D call. The germline V and J ends were trimmed by 2 bases and 0 bases, with 7 bases remaining between them. The CDR3 is 15 residues long. The germline V gene has CDR1 MNHNS and CDR2 SASEGT. CDR3: CASSELISNTGELFF. The CDR3 DNA reads as TGTGCCAGCAGTGAACTGATATCGAACACCGGGGAGCTGTTTTTT.

V usage is TRBV6-1 and J usage is TRBJ2-1; TRBD2 agrees at 10 bases. Germline V CDR1 and CDR2: MNHNS, SASEGT. CDR3 length: 15 amino acids. V shed 8 bases and J 3 bases; nucleotides not matched to a gene: 7. The CDR3 nucleotides are TGTGCCAGCGCCGGACTAGCGGACGTCTACAATGAGCAGTTCTTC. The encoded protein is CASAGLADVYNEQFF.

This clone was picked up a small number of times. V is TRBV4-1 and J is TRBJ1-5; D might be TRBD1 (6 bases). Trimming took off 1 base at V and 6 bases at J, with 13 bases between the two ends. The CDR3 runs 15 residues. Germline V gene sequence: CDR1 MGHRA, CDR2 YSYEKL. The CDR3 spells CASSQVHRAGQPQHF. The CDR3 DNA reads as TGCGCCAGCAGCCAAGTTCACAGGGCCGGTCAGCCCCAGCATTTT.